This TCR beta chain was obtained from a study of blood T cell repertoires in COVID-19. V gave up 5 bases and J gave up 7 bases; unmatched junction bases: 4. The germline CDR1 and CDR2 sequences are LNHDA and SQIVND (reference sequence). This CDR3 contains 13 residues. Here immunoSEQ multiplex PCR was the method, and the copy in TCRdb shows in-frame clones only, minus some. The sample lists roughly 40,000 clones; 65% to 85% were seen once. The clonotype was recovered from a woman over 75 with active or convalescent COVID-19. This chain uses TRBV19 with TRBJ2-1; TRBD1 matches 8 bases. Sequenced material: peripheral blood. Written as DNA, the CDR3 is TGTGCCAGTAGTCAGGGGGCCGGGAATGAGCAGTTCTTC. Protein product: CASSQGAGNEQFF.